This is a list of T cell receptor beta chains from one sample in a study of long-term antiretroviral therapy in people with HIV. TCRdb keeps only in-frame clones here, not all; method: immunoSEQ multiplex PCR. This sample has 25,000 to 30,000 clones; approximately 78% occur once, and the top ten carry roughly 10%. Sequenced here: unsorted PBMCs, sampled 1.5 years before starting antiretroviral therapy. Receptors originate from a man aged 18 to 29 with HIV. CDR3s include the opening cysteine and the closing phenylalanine or tryptophan. Fields, in order: clone size, V gene, J gene, D gene, CDR3 DNA, CDR3 protein. A D gene is named only where the DNA matches it firmly. Size is stated for part of the rows, as once, few or many counts, or as a class when the clone is expanded.

size: NA
V: TRBV6-1
J: TRBJ1-5
D: TRBD1
DNA: TGTGCCAGCCAGACAGGGGGCAATCAGCCCCAGCATTTT
CDR3: CASQTGGNQPQHF

size: NA
V: TRBV7-2
J: TRBJ2-6
D: TRBD1
DNA: TGTGCCAGCAGCTGGGGACAGGGGCCAGCTGGGGCCAACGTCCTGACTTTC
CDR3: CASSWGQGPAGANVLTF

size: few
V: TRBV25-1
J: TRBJ1-1
D: NA
DNA: TGTGCCAGTTCTCCGGTGGGGGCGGACACTGAAGCTTTCTTT
CDR3: CASSPVGADTEAFF

size: NA
V: TRBV4-3
J: TRBJ2-1
D: TRBD2
DNA: TGCGCCAGCAGCCAAGATAGACTAGCACGATACAATGAGCAGTTCTTC
CDR3: CASSQDRLARYNEQFF

size: NA
V: TRBV18
J: TRBJ2-7
D: NA
DNA: TGTGCCAGCTCACCACCGGGCGGGGGCCGCTCCTACGAGCAGTACTTC
CDR3: CASSPPGGGRSYEQYF

size: few
V: TRBV10-3
J: TRBJ2-7
D: NA
DNA: TGTGCCATCAGTGCGGATCGGGGGACCTACGAGCAGTACTTC
CDR3: CAISADRGTYEQYF

size: NA
V: TRBV2
J: TRBJ1-2
D: TRBD1
DNA: TGTGCCAGCCTGACCCAGGGGGCTATTTCTCGAGGCTACACCTTC
CDR3: CASLTQGAISRGYTF

size: NA
V: TRBV5-1
J: TRBJ1-2
D: NA
DNA: TGCGCCAGCAGCTTGGAAGGCAGGGAACCCTCTAACTATGGCTACACCTTC
CDR3: CASSLEGREPSNYGYTF

size: NA
V: TRBV5-1
J: TRBJ2-2
D: NA
DNA: TGCGCCAGCAGCTTCGCTAGGAACACCGGGGAGCTGTTTTTT
CDR3: CASSFARNTGELFF

size: NA
V: TRBV10-1
J: TRBJ1-2
D: NA
DNA: TGCGCCAGCGAGCTTCCAGGGAACTATGGCTACACCTTC
CDR3: CASELPGNYGYTF

size: NA
V: TRBV5-1
J: TRBJ2-7
D: TRBD2
DNA: TGCGCCAGCAGCTTGGGGGGGGGACGACCTCGCGAGCAGTACTTC
CDR3: CASSLGGGRPREQYF

size: NA
V: TRBV9
J: TRBJ2-7
D: TRBD1
DNA: TGTGCCAGCAGCGCGACAGGGTTGGCCGAGCAGTACTTC
CDR3: CASSATGLAEQYF

size: NA
V: TRBV9
J: TRBJ1-1
D: NA
DNA: TGTGCCAGCAGCGTTAGCGGGGGGAACACTGAAGCTTTCTTT
CDR3: CASSVSGGNTEAFF

size: few
V: TRBV19
J: TRBJ1-5
D: TRBD1
DNA: TGTGCCAGCCGGGACAGAGGAAAGCCCCAGCATTTT
CDR3: CASRDRGKPQHF

size: NA
V: TRBV5-4
J: TRBJ2-5
D: TRBD1
DNA: TGTGCCAGCAGCTTGGAGGCAGGGGGCCAAGAGACCCAGTACTTC
CDR3: CASSLEAGGQETQYF

size: NA
V: TRBV28
J: TRBJ2-7
D: TRBD1
DNA: TGTGCCAGCCTCTTGACAGGGGGCTACGAGCAGTACTTC
CDR3: CASLLTGGYEQYF

size: NA
V: TRBV28
J: TRBJ1-5
D: NA
DNA: TGTGCCAGCAGTTTACTACCTTCGGGTAATCAGCCCCAGCATTTT
CDR3: CASSLLPSGNQPQHF

size: NA
V: TRBV10-3
J: TRBJ2-7
D: NA
DNA: TGTGCCATCAGTGAGTCTAGGCAGGGAGTCGAGCAGTACTTC
CDR3: CAISESRQGVEQYF

size: NA
V: TRBV7-9
J: TRBJ2-1
D: NA
DNA: TGTGCCAGCCGTTCGGAGCAGGGGCCCTACAATGAGCAGTTCTTC
CDR3: CASRSEQGPYNEQFF

size: NA
V: TRBV4-1
J: TRBJ2-5
D: NA
DNA: TGCGCCAGCAGCCAATACGAGCGGGCGGCACAAGAGACCCAGTACTTC
CDR3: CASSQYERAAQETQYF

size: NA
V: TRBV7-9
J: TRBJ2-7
D: NA
DNA: TGTGCCAGCAGCCCAACCTCCTACGAGCAGTACTTC
CDR3: CASSPTSYEQYF

size: once
V: TRBV4-1
J: TRBJ2-3
D: TRBD1
DNA: TGCGCCAGCAGCCATCAGGGGGCGGCGAGAGTTAGCACAGATACGCAGTATTTT
CDR3: CASSHQGAARVSTDTQYF

size: NA
V: TRBV2
J: TRBJ2-7
D: NA
DNA: TGTGCCCGCGGAGGGTCCAGAGGAGAGCAGTACTTC
CDR3: CARGGSRGEQYF

size: NA
V: TRBV6-5
J: TRBJ2-5
D: TRBD2
DNA: TGTGCCAGCAGTTTAGCGGGTTGGGAGACCCAGTACTTC
CDR3: CASSLAGWETQYF

size: NA
V: TRBV19
J: TRBJ2-3
D: NA
DNA: TGTGCCAGTAGCCCATTGGGCGGGGTCGGCACAGATACGCAGTATTTT
CDR3: CASSPLGGVGTDTQYF

size: once
V: TRBV7-8
J: TRBJ2-7
D: NA
DNA: TGTGCCAGCAGCTTCGCCCGGGGAGTGGGCTCCTACGAGCAGTACTTC
CDR3: CASSFARGVGSYEQYF

size: NA
V: TRBV5-4
J: TRBJ2-5
D: TRBD1
DNA: TGTGCCAGCAGCTTGAGAAGGACAGGGGGCGGGGAGACCCAGTACTTC
CDR3: CASSLRRTGGGETQYF